The entry below describes one T cell receptor beta chain. CD4+ cells yielded CD45RA+ naive and CD45RA-negative memory subsets. The data derive from a study of shared clonotypes between healthy human individuals. Between the trimmed V and J ends, which lost 5 bases and 10 bases, there was a span of 18 bases. Germline-derived CDR1 and CDR2 are SGHTA and FQGTGA. The CDR3 has 14 residues. Profiling relied on immunoSEQ multiplex PCR, and the TCRdb table lists in-frame clones only, not all of them. The sample has 2 million to 2.5 million clones; under 95% are singletons. The V call is TRBV7-3, the J call TRBJ2-1; D may correspond to TRBD1 or TRBD2 (6 bases each). The sequence was collected from a man between 18 and 29 years old in good health. Some clones in this sample may be carry-over from other donors' samples. Sequencing was performed on naive CD4+ T cells from PBMCs. The subset: CD45RA+ positively selected. The CDR3 DNA reads TGTGCCAGCAGCCTGACGAGGGGGGTCGGCGAGCAGTTCTTC. Translating it yields CASSLTRGVGEQFF.